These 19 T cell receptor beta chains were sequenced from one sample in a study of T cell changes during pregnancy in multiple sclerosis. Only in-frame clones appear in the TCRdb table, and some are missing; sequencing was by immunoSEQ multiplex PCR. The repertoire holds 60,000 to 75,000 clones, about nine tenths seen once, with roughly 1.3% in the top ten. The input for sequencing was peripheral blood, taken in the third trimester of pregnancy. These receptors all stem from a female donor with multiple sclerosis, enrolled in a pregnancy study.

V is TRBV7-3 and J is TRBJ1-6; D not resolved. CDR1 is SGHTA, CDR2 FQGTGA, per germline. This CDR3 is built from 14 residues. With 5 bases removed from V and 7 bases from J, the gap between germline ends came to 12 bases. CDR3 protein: CASSHGSTNSPLHF. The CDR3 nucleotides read TGTGCCAGCAGCCACGGGTCTACCAATTCACCCCTCCACTTT.

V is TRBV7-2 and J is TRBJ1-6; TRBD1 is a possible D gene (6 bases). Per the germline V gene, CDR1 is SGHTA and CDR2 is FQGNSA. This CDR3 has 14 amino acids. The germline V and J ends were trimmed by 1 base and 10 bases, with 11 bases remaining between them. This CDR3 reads CASSLDRVQSPLHF. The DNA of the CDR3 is TGTGCCAGCAGCTTAGACAGGGTCCAATCACCCCTCCACTTT.

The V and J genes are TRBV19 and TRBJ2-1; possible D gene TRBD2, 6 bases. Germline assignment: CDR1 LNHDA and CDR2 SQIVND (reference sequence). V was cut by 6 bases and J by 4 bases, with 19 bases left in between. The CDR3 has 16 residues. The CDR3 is CASSESGTSLYNEQFF. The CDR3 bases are TGTGCCAGTAGCGAATCCGGGACTTCCCTTTACAATGAGCAGTTCTTC.

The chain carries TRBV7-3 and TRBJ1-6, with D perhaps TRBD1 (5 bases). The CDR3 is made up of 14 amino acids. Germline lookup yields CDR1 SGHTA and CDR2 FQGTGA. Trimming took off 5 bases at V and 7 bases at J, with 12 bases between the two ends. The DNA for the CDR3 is TGTGCCAGCAGCAGGGGAGGGAAAAATTCACCCCTCCACTTT. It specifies CASSRGGKNSPLHF.

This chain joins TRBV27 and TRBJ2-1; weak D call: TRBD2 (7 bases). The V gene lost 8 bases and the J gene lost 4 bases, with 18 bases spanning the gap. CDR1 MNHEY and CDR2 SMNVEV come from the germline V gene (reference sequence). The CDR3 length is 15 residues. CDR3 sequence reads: CASGRAGAAYNEQFF. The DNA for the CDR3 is TGTGCCAGCGGGAGGGCGGGGGCCGCATACAATGAGCAGTTCTTC.

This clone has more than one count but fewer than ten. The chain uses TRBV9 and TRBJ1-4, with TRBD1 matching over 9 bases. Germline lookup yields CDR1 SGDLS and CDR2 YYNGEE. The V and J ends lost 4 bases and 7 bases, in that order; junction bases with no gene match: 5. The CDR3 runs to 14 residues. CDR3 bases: TGTGCCAGCAGCCGGGACAGGGATTCTGAAAAACTGTTTTTT. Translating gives CASSRDRDSEKLFF.

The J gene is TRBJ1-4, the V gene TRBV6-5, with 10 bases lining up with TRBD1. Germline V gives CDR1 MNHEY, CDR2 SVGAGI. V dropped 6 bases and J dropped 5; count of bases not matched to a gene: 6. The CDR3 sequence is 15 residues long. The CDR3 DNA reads TGTGCCAGCAGCCCTCCGGGACAGGGGAATGAAAAACTGTTTTTT. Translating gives CASSPPGQGNEKLFF.

This chain's CDR3 is CASSPPWRGGNEQFF. The CDR3 nucleotides are TGTGCCAGCAGCCCACCCTGGCGGGGGGGGAATGAGCAGTTCTTC. The chain carries TRBV7-9 and TRBJ2-1; TRBD2 aligns across 9 bases. J gave up 7 bases and V 5 bases, and 9 bases lay outside the gene matches. This CDR3 spans 15 amino acids. Germline CDR1 SEHNR, CDR2 FQNEAQ (reference sequence).

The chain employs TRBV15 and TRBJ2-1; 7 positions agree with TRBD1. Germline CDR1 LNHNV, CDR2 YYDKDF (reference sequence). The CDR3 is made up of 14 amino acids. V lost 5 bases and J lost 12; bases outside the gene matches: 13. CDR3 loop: CATSSWTGGGGQFF. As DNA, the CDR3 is TGTGCCACCAGCTCCTGGACAGGCGGTGGGGGGCAGTTCTTC.

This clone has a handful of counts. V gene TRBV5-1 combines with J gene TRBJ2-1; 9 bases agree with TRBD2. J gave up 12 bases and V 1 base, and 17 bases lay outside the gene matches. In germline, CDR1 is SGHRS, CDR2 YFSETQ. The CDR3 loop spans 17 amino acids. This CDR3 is CASSLNPAGGGAGLQFF. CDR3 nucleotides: TGCGCCAGCAGCTTGAATCCCGCGGGCGGGGGGGCCGGATTGCAGTTCTTC.

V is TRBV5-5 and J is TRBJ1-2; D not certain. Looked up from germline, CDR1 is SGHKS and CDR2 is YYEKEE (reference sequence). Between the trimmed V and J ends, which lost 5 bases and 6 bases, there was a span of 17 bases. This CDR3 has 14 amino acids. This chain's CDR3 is CASRPLQEGHGYTF. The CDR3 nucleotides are TGTGCCAGCAGACCCCTTCAGGAGGGTCATGGCTACACCTTC.

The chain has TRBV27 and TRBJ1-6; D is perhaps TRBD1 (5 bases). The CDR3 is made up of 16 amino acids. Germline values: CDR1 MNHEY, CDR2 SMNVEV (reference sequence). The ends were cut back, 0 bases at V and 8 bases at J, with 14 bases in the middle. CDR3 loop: CASSLSMGQGYSPLHF. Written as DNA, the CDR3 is TGTGCCAGCAGTTTATCGATGGGCCAGGGATATTCACCCCTCCACTTT.

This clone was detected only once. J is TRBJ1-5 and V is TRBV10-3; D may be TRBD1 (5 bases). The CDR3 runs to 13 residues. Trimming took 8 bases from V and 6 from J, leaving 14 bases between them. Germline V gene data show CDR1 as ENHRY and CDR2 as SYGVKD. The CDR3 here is CAIGLLGGQPQHF. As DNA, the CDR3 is TGTGCCATCGGGCTCCTGGGGGGTCAGCCCCAGCATTTT.

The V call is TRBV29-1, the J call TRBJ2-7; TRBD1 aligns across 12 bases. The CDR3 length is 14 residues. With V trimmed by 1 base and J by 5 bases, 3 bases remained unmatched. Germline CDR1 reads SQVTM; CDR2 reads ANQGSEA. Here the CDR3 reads CSVEGGQGADEQYF. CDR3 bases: TGCAGCGTTGAAGGGGGACAGGGGGCAGACGAGCAGTACTTC.

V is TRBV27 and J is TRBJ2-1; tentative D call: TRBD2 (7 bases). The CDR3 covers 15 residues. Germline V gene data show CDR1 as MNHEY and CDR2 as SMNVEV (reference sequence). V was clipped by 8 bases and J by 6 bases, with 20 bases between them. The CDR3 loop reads CASGDGAGAPNEQFF. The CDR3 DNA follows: TGTGCCAGCGGGGATGGGGCGGGGGCCCCCAATGAGCAGTTCTTC.

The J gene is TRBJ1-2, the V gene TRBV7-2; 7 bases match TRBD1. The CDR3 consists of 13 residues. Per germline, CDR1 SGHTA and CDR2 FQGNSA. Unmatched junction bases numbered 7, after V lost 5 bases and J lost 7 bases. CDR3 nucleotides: TGTGCCAGCAGCCTCGGTCCAGGGGGTGGCTACACCTTC. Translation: CASSLGPGGGYTF. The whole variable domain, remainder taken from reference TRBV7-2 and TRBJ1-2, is GAGVSQSPSNKVTEKGKDVELRCDPISGHTALYWYRQSLGQGLEFLIYFQGNSAPDKSGLPSDRFSAERTGGSVSTLTIQRTQQEDSAVYLCASSLGPGGGYTFGSGTRLTVV.

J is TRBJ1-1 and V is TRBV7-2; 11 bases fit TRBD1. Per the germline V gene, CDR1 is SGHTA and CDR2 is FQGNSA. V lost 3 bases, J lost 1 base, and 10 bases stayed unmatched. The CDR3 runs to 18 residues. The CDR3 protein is CASSFSLGQGARNTEAFF. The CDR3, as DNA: TGTGCCAGCAGCTTCTCCCTCGGACAGGGGGCCCGGAACACTGAAGCTTTCTTT.

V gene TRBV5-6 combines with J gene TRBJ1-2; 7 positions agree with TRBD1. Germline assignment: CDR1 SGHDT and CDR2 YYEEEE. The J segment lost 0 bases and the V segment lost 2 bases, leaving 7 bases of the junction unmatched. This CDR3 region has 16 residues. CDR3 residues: CASSFRIQGANYGYTF. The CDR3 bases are TGTGCCAGCAGCTTTAGAATTCAGGGGGCTAACTATGGCTACACCTTC.

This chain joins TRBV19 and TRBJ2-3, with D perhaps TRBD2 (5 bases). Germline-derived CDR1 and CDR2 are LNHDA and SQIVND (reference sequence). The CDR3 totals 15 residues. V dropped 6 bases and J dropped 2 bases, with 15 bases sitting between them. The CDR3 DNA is TGTGCCAGTAGAAGTTCTCGGGGAGCCACAGATACGCAGTATTTT. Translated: CASRSSRGATDTQYF.